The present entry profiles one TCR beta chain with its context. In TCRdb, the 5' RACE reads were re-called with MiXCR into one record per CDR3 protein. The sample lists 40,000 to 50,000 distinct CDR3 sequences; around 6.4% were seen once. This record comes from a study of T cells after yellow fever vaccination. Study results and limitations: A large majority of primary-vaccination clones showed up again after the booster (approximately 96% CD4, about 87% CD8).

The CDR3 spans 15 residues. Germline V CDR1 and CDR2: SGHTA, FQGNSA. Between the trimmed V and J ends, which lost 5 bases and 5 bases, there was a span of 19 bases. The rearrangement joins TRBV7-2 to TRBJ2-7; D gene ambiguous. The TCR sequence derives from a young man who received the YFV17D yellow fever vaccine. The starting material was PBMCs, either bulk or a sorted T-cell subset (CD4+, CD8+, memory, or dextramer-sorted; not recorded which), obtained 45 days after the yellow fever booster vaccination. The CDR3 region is CASSPPAKDIHEQYF. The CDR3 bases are TGTGCCAGCAGCCCACCAGCTAAGGATATCCACGAGCAGTACTTC.